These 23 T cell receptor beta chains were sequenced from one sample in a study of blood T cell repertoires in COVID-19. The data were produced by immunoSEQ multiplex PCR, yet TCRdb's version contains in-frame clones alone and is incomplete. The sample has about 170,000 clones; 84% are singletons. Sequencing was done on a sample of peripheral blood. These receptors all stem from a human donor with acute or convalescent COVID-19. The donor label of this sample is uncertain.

The DNA of the CDR3 is TGTGCCAGCTCACCAAACGGACAGCCCTCTGGAAACACCATATATTTT. Translation: CASSPNGQPSGNTIYF. The chain combines TRBV18 with TRBJ1-3; D may be TRBD1 (6 bases). From germline, CDR1 is KGHSH and CDR2 LQKENI. V shed 2 bases and J shed 0 bases, with 11 bases lying between them. The CDR3 loop spans 16 amino acids.

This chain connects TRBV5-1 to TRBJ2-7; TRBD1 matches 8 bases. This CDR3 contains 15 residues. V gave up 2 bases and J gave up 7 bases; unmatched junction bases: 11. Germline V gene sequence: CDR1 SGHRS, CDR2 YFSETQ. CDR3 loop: CASSFGGQGLGEQYF. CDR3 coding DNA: TGCGCCAGCAGCTTCGGCGGACAGGGATTGGGAGAGCAGTACTTC.

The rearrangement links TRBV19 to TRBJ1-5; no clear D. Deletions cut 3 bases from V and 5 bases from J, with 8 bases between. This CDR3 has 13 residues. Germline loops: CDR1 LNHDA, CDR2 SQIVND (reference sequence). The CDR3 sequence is CASSIFRDQPQHF. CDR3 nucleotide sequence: TGTGCCAGTAGTATTTTTCGGGATCAGCCCCAGCATTTT.

CDR3 coding DNA: TGTGCCAGCAGCTCCGCGGGGAGGGGAAACACCATATATTTT. Encoded protein: CASSSAGRGNTIYF. The rearrangement joins TRBV7-9 to TRBJ1-3; D uncertain. The germline V gene encodes CDR1 SEHNR and CDR2 FQNEAQ (reference sequence). With 4 bases removed from V and 4 bases from J, the gap between germline ends came to 11 bases. This CDR3 is built from 14 residues.

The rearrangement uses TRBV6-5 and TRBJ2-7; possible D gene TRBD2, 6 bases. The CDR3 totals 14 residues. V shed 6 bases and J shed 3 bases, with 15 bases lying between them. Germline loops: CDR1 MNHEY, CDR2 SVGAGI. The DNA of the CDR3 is TGTGCCAGCAGCCCCACCGGACTAATCTACGAGCAGTACTTC. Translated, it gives CASSPTGLIYEQYF.

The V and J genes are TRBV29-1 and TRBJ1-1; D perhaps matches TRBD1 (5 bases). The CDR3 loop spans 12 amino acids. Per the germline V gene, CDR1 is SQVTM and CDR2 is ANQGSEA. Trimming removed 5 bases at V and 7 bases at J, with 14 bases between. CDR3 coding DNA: TGCAGCGTTACCGGGACGGGAGATGAAGCTTTCTTT. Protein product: CSVTGTGDEAFF.

The CDR3 loop reads CASSLMGQGYADTQYF. CDR3 DNA: TGTGCCAGCAGCTTGATGGGACAGGGGTACGCAGATACGCAGTATTTT. The chain joins TRBV5-6 to TRBJ2-3, with 10 bases aligning to TRBD1. CDR1 and CDR2 (germline): SGHDT, YYEEEE. The CDR3 sequence is 16 residues long. The V gene end was trimmed by 1 base and the J gene end by 4 bases; junction bases not matched to a gene: 6. Variable domain in full (rest from reference TRBV5-6 and TRBJ2-3): DAGVTQSPTHLIKTRGQQVTLRCSPKSGHDTVSWYQQALGQGPQFIFQYYEEEERQRGNFPDRFSGHQFPNYSSELNVNALLLGDSALYLCASSLMGQGYADTQYFGPGTRLTVL.

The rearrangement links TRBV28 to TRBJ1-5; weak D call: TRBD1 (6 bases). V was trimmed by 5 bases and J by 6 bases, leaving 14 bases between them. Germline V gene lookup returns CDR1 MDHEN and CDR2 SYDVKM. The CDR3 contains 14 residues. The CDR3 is CASSPPGAVQPQHF. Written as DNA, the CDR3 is TGTGCCAGCAGTCCTCCAGGGGCTGTTCAGCCCCAGCATTTT.

The CDR3 nucleotides read TGTGCCAGTAGTTCGGGACTTCTTAACTATGGCTACACCTTC. Translated: CASSSGLLNYGYTF. V gene TRBV19 combines with J gene TRBJ1-2, with D possibly matching TRBD1 (5 bases). This CDR3 contains 14 residues. V lost 5 bases and J 1 base, leaving 11 bases between the germline ends. Germline values: CDR1 LNHDA, CDR2 SQIVND (reference sequence).

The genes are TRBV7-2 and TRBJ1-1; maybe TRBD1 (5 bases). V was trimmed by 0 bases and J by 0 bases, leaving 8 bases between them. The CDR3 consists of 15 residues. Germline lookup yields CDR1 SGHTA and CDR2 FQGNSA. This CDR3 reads CASSLAGGVNTEAFF. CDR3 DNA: TGTGCCAGCAGCTTAGCTGGGGGGGTGAACACTGAAGCTTTCTTT.

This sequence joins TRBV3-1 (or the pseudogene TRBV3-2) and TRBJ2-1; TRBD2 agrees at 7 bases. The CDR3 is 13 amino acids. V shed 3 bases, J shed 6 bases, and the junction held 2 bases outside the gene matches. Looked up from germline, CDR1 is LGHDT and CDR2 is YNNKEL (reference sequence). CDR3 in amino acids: CASSHASGNEQFF. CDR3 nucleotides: TGTGCCAGCAGCCATGCTAGCGGCAATGAGCAGTTCTTC.

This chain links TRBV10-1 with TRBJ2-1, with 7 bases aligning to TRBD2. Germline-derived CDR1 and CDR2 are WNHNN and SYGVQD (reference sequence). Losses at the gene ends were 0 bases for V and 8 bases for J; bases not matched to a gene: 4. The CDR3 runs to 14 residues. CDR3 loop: CASSESGGHDEQFF. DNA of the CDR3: TGCGCCAGCAGTGAGTCGGGAGGGCACGATGAGCAGTTCTTC.

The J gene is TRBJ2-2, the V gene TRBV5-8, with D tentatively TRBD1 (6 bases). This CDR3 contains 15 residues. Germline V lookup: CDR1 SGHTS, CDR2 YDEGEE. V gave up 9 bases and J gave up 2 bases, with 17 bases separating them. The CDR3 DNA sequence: TGTGCCACCCGAAGGTACAGGGCTAACACCGGGGAGCTGTTTTTT. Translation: CATRRYRANTGELFF. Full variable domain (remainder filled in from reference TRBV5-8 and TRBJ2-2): EAGVTQSPTHLIKTRGQQATLRCSPISGHTSVYWYQQALGLGLQFLLWYDEGEERNRGNFPPRFSGRQFPNYSSELNVNALELEDSALYLCATRRYRANTGELFFGEGSRLTVL.

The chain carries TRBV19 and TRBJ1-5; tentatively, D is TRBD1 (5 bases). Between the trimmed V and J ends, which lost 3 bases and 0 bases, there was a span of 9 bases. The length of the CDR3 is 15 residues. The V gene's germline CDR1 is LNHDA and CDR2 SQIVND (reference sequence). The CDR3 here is CASSIGGYSNQPQHF. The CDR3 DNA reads TGTGCCAGTAGTATCGGGGGTTATAGCAATCAGCCCCAGCATTTT.

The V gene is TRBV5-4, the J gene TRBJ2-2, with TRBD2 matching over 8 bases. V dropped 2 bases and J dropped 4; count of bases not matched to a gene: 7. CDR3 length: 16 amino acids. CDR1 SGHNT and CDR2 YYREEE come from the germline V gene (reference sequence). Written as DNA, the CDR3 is TGTGCCAGCAGCTTCAGCGGGACTAGGGTCACCGGGGAGCTGTTTTTT. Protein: CASSFSGTRVTGELFF. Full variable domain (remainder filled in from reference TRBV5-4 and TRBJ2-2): ETGVTQSPTHLIKTRGQQVTLRCSSQSGHNTVSWYQQALGQGPQFIFQYYREEENGRGNFPPRFSGLQFPNYSSELNVNALELDDSALYLCASSFSGTRVTGELFFGEGSRLTVL.

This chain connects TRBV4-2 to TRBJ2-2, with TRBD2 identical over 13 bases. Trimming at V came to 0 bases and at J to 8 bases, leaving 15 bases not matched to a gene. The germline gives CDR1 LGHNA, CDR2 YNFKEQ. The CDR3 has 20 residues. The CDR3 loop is CASSQDSPRTSGGLGGELFF. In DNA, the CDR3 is TGTGCCAGCAGCCAAGATAGCCCCCGGACTAGCGGGGGCTTGGGGGGGGAGCTGTTTTTT.

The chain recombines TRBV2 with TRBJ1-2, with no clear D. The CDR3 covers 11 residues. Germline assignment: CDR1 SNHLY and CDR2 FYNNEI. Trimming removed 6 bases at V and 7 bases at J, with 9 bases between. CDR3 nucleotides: TGTGCCAGCAGCCCAACTCTTGGCTACACCTTC. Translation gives CASSPTLGYTF. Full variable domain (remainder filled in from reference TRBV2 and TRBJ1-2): EPEVTQTPSHQVTQMGQEVILRCVPISNHLYFYWYRQILGQKVEFLVSFYNNEISEKSEIFDDQFSVERPDGSNFTLKIRSTKLEDSAMYFCASSPTLGYTFGSGTRLTVV.

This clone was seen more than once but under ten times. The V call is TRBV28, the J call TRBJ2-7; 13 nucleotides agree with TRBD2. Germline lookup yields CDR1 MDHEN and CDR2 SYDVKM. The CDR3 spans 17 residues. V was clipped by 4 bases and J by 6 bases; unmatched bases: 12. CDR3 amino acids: CASSSRRRTSGRAEQYF. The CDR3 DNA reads TGTGCCAGCAGTTCCCGCAGACGGACTAGCGGGAGAGCCGAGCAGTACTTC.

Written as DNA, the CDR3 is TGTGCCAGCAGTGCCAACTCTCAGGGGAACACTGAAGCTTTCTTT. It encodes CASSANSQGNTEAFF. The rearrangement links TRBV25-1 to TRBJ1-1, with D perhaps matching TRBD1 (5 bases). This CDR3 has 15 residues. V lost 4 bases to trimming and J lost 1 base, with 13 bases between them. From germline, CDR1 is MGHDK and CDR2 SYGVNS.

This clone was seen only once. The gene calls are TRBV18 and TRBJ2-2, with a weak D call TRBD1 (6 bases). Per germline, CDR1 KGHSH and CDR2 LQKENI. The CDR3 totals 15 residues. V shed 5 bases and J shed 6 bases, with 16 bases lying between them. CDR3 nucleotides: TGTGCCAGCTCAGGGACAAACGAGATCGCCGGGGAGCTGTTTTTT. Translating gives CASSGTNEIAGELFF. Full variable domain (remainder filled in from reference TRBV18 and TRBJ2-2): NAGVMQNPRHLVRRRGQEARLRCSPMKGHSHVYWYRQLPEEGLKFMVYLQKENIIDESGMPKERFSAEFPKEGPSILRIQQVVRGDSAAYFCASSGTNEIAGELFFGEGSRLTVL.

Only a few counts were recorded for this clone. The CDR3 DNA reads as TGTGCCAGCAGCTTATCGACTAGCGCAGTACGCGAGCAGTACTTC. This codes for CASSLSTSAVREQYF. This rearrangement joins TRBV7-3 to TRBJ2-7, with TRBD2 matching 8 bases. Germline CDR1 is SGHTA and CDR2 is FQGTGA. With 2 bases clipped from V and 6 bases from J, the junction kept 9 bases outside the gene matches. This CDR3 spans 15 amino acids.

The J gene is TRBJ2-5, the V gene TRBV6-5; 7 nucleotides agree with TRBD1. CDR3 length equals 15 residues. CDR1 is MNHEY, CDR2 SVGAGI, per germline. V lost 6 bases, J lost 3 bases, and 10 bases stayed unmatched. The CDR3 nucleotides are TGTGCCAGCAGCCGAGGGGGCGACAAGGAAGAGACCCAGTACTTC. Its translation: CASSRGGDKEETQYF.

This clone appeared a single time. The CDR3 loop reads CASSLRRDSEQFF. CDR3 nucleotide sequence: TGTGCCAGCAGCTTAAGGCGGGATAGCGAGCAGTTCTTC. The chain joins TRBV7-3 to TRBJ2-1, with a tentative D call TRBD2 (6 bases). Germline CDR1 is SGHTA and CDR2 is FQGTGA. Trimming shortened V by 1 base and J by 10 bases, and 11 bases separated the two germline ends. The CDR3 totals 13 residues.